This T cell receptor (beta chain) was obtained from a study of identical twins. It was template switching that added a universal primer site, and there were unique molecular identifiers on the cDNA. In TCRdb, the 5' RACE reads were re-called with MiXCR into one record per CDR3 protein. The data show hundreds of thousands of distinct CDR3 sequences, about 7.5% seen once. The CDR3 covers 15 residues. The germline V gene encodes CDR1 MGHRA and CDR2 YSYEKL. Trimming shortened V by 3 bases and J by 7 bases, and 16 bases separated the two germline ends. These data were also reused for a study on yellow fever vaccine responses in identical twins.

Sequenced material: CD8+ T cells sorted from blood. The source of this sequence is a woman in her late teens or twenties in good health. The V and J genes are TRBV4-1 and TRBJ2-1, with D perhaps TRBD2 (6 bases). CDR3 bases: TGCGCCAGCAGCCAGGGGCCGGGACTTACTAATGAGCAGTTCTTC. Protein: CASSQGPGLTNEQFF.